Only one count was recorded for the clone carrying this T cell receptor beta chain. Antigen unknown. The data were taken from a study of multiple sclerosis patients with progressive multifocal leukoencephalopathy. The sample's time point: around 13 months of natalizumab therapy. The control group, sampled over time, had multiple sclerosis, received natalizumab and did not develop PML. All patients had prior interferon beta, and all PML patients were female. This was a survey-level run. Only in-frame clones appear in the TCRdb table, and some are missing; sequencing was by immunoSEQ multiplex PCR. Here the sample spans 20,000 to 30,000 clones, 80% to 95% being singletons. Findings and caveats of the study: In most PML patients, TRB repertoires appeared less diverse by entropy.

This CDR3 contains 18 residues. Between the trimmed V and J ends, which lost 0 bases and 0 bases, there was a span of 18 bases. Germline-derived CDR1 and CDR2 are MNHNS and SASEGT. The genes are TRBV6-1 and TRBJ2-7; perhaps D is TRBD1 or TRBD2 (6 bases each). Sequencing was performed on PBMCs, taken from a patient treated with natalizumab. The TCR was taken from a man aged 30 to 45 with multiple sclerosis. CDR3 sequence: CASSEAPGGPLNSYEQYF. CDR3 DNA: TGTGCCAGCAGTGAAGCGCCCGGGGGCCCCCTTAACTCCTACGAGCAGTACTTC.